The following is a T cell receptor (beta chain) sequence with its context. Its antigen is not yet known. No much larger clonotype is one base removed from it; base qualities were not supplied. The sample comes from a study of blood T cells in healthy people across ages (dated by TCRdb to the mid-2010s). As for the study more broadly: Template switching captured roughly one uniquely barcoded TCR beta cDNA molecule per two T cells in model experiments. The donors were divided into four age groups: young (average roughly 17 years), middle-aged (roughly 42), aged (roughly 66) and long-lived (nearly 85). To avoid experimental bias, donors of different ages were spread randomly across the sequencing lanes. To track age-related changes in TCR beta repertoire diversity, the study relied on deep sequencing normalized with unique cDNA molecular identifiers. The study analyzed two additional independent replicas of 1 million unique cDNA reads from the same blood draw for two donors, one aged 18 to 29 and one aged 80 or older.

The germline V gene sets CDR1 to MDHEN and CDR2 to SYDVKM. Cut back by 1 base and 6 bases, the V and J ends lie 12 bases apart. The CDR3 sequence holds 15 residues, the cysteine and phenylalanine included. The kept DNA is CDR3 alone, 45 bases in frame from the first base. Donors were about 36 systemically healthy Caucasian individuals from Russia aged about 6 to 100 years. Roughly 9 milliliters of peripheral blood were drawn from each donor into EDTA-treated Vacutainer tubes. Ficoll-Paque density-gradient centrifugation was used to isolate PBMCs, with at least 7 million obtained per sample. Trizol reagent was used to extract total RNA from PBMCs, with at least 6 micrograms per sample. For every donor, an aliquot of PBMCs went through flow cytometry to measure the percentages of naive CD45RAhigh/CD27high T cells. Libraries came from 5' RACE. TCRdb records Illumina HiSeq 2500 as the sequencer. A second PCR of roughly 7 to 11 cycles was performed with a sample-barcoded 5' primer and a J-beta primer mix. A unique molecular identifier was introduced onto each TCR beta cDNA molecule by a template-switch 5' adaptor carrying 12 random nucleotides. At least 3 million CDR3-containing paired-end reads were obtained from each sample. First-strand cDNA synthesis was performed from all RNA using the Mint cDNA synthesis kit, with priming by a TRBC-specific oligonucleotide. Following uracil-DNA glycosylase treatment, a first 18-cycle PCR with universal primers M1SS and BC2_uni_R was performed on all cDNA. Turning to the authors' computational methods: Normalization of each sample was performed by random selection of 1 million high-quality reads, each carrying a distinct molecular identifier. Instead of being binned into consensus sequences, reads with shared molecular identifiers were discarded. MiTCR, run with a Q25 quality threshold and the strictest error-elimination algorithm, handled CDR3 identification, clonotype clustering and error correction. A nonparametric unseen species model using Euler transformation provided a lower-bound estimate of total TCR beta diversity. TCRdb passed the public sequencing reads through fastp at Q25 and MiXCR, retaining productive beta sequences. CDR3 protein sequences are deduplicated, and each keeps its most common genes and DNA. The V and J calls reflect TCRdb's pipeline rather than the authors' work. Within this sample are 650,000 or so distinct CDR3 sequences, with 40% to 65% of them counted one time only. The ten largest clones represent roughly 14% of the sample.

General findings and caveats noted by the study authors: Because donor CMV infection status was unknown, age-related changes in expanded clonotypes were potentially confounded. Total diversity estimates from one million sequenced T cells were considered lower bounds and underestimates. Observed TCR beta diversity per million T cells fell roughly linearly with age, and a significant reduction was already apparent by age roughly 40. There was a strong correlation between observed TCR beta diversity and the percentage of naive T cells measured by flow cytometry. Compared with the aged group, the long-lived group had more naive CD4+ T cells, fewer expanded clones and increased TCR diversity, suggesting age selection. Bulk unsorted PBMC profiling prevented conclusive comparison of naive and antigen-experienced compartments.

The sequence was collected from a woman at least 80 years old in good health. Recombination linked TRBV28 to TRBJ2-2; possibly the D gene is TRBD1, per 5 matching bases. The sequenced sample consisted of blood. DNA sequence: TGTGCCAGCAGTTTATCCGCAGGGTTGGCCGGGGAGCTGTTTTTT. The encoded protein is CASSLSAGLAGELFF.